These 18 T cell receptor beta chains were sequenced from one sample in a study of identical twins. MiXCR was run by TCRdb on the 5' RACE reads, yielding one entry per CDR3 protein. The table lists around 500,000 distinct CDR3 sequences, 14% of them singletons, with roughly 0.56% in the top ten. These sequences were also reported in another study, on yellow fever vaccine responses in identical twins.

Sequenced sample: CD4+ T cells sorted from blood. The receptors here all came from a woman under 30 in good health.

The chain links TRBV5-1 to TRBJ2-1; possible D gene TRBD1, 5 bases. Germline loops: CDR1 SGHRS, CDR2 YFSETQ. The CDR3 spans 14 residues. The V end was cut by 3 bases, the J end by 8 bases, with 15 bases between. The CDR3 is CASSSGHALDEQFF. CDR3 DNA: TGCGCCAGCAGCTCTGGACATGCCCTCGATGAGCAGTTCTTC.

The chain links TRBV30 to TRBJ2-5, with 12 positions matching TRBD1. V shed 3 bases, J shed 4 bases, and the junction held 3 bases outside the gene matches. This CDR3 is 14 amino acids long. CDR1 and CDR2 from the germline V gene are GTSNPN and SVGIG (reference sequence). The CDR3 spells CAWRGTGGGETQYF. The CDR3 bases are TGTGCCTGGAGAGGGACAGGGGGCGGAGAGACCCAGTACTTC. The full variable domain, its missing parts supplied by reference TRBV30 and TRBJ2-5, is SQTIHQWPATLVQPVGSPLSLECTVEGTSNPNLYWYRQAAGRGLQLLFYSVGIGQISSEVPQNLSASRPQDRQFILSSKKLLLSDSGFYLCAWRGTGGGETQYFGPGTRLLVL.

CDR3 DNA sequence: TGCGCCAGCAGCTTTATCCCAGGGAATCAGCCCCAGCATTTT. Amino acids: CASSFIPGNQPQHF. V is TRBV5-1 and J is TRBJ1-5; TRBD1 might be the D (5 bases). The CDR3 spans 14 residues. The germline gives CDR1 SGHRS, CDR2 YFSETQ. Trimming left V 2 bases short and J 4 bases short, with 10 bases between.

The chain links TRBV28 to TRBJ1-2; 8 bases match TRBD1. J was trimmed by 8 bases and V by 5 bases; bases with no gene match: 7. The CDR3 extends over 13 amino acids. Germline values: CDR1 MDHEN, CDR2 SYDVKM. The CDR3 coding sequence is TGTGCCAGCAGTAAGGACAGGGTAGGCGGCTACACCTTC. Translated, it gives CASSKDRVGGYTF.

The CDR3 spells CAISEPQLSEQFF. CDR3 coding DNA: TGTGCCATCAGTGAGCCCCAACTAAGTGAGCAGTTCTTC. The chain employs TRBV10-3 and TRBJ2-1, with D unclear. This CDR3 has 13 residues. In germline, CDR1 is ENHRY, CDR2 SYGVKD. The germline V and J ends were trimmed by 2 bases and 9 bases, with 11 bases remaining between them.

The rearrangement joins TRBV29-1 to TRBJ2-1; D is ambiguous. The CDR3 contains 12 residues. Germline CDR1 reads SQVTM; CDR2 reads ANQGSEA. The V end lost 4 bases, the J end lost 0 bases, and 4 bases lay between the germline ends. The CDR3 region has the DNA TGCAGCGTTGCGGTCTCCTACAATGAGCAGTTCTTC. This encodes CSVAVSYNEQFF.

This clonotype has more than one count but fewer than ten. This rearrangement joins TRBV5-1 to TRBJ2-4; no clear D gene. CDR3 length equals 14 residues. The V gene's germline CDR1 is SGHRS and CDR2 YFSETQ. V was shortened by 1 base and J by 0 bases, with 5 bases between the two germline ends. The CDR3 here is CASSLSTAKNIQYF. The DNA for the CDR3 is TGCGCCAGCAGCTTGTCCACAGCCAAAAACATTCAGTACTTC. The variable domain in full, completed from reference TRBV5-1 and TRBJ2-4, reads KAGVTQTPRYLIKTRGQQVTLSCSPISGHRSVSWYQQTPGQGLQFLFEYFSETQRNKGNFPGRFSGRQFSNSRSEMNVSTLELGDSALYLCASSLSTAKNIQYFGAGTRLSVL.

This clonotype was counted only a few times. This rearrangement joins TRBV3-1 to TRBJ2-7, with 8 nucleotides matching TRBD2. The CDR3 spans 16 residues. Germline trimming cut 1 base from V and 4 bases from J; bases unmatched to any gene: 9. CDR1 is LGHDT, CDR2 YNNKEL, per germline (reference sequence). CDR3 amino acids: CASSQVTSGRFYEQYF. For the CDR3, the DNA is TGTGCCAGCAGCCAAGTGACGAGCGGGAGATTTTACGAGCAGTACTTC.

CDR3 in amino acids: CSARDRRRSVTYEQYF. The CDR3 nucleotides are TGCAGTGCTAGAGATCGTCGCCGTTCGGTTACCTACGAGCAGTACTTC. The chain combines TRBV20-1 with TRBJ2-7; no clear D. CDR3 length: 16 residues. Germline V gene lookup returns CDR1 DFQATT and CDR2 SNEGSKA (reference sequence). Trimming pared 0 bases from V and 2 bases from J, leaving 17 bases between.

This chain joins TRBV27 and TRBJ2-7, with 7 bases aligning to TRBD1. Germline V gene sequence: CDR1 MNHEY, CDR2 SMNVEV (reference sequence). Unmatched junction bases numbered 5, after V lost 7 bases and J lost 2 bases. CDR3 length: 13 amino acids. The CDR3 loop is CASTGDRTYEQYF. The CDR3 DNA follows: TGTGCCAGCACTGGGGACAGAACCTACGAGCAGTACTTC.

The CDR3 loop reads CSALGQAYEQYF. The CDR3 DNA reads as TGCAGTGCACTGGGACAGGCCTACGAGCAGTACTTC. The chain has TRBV20-1 and TRBJ2-7; 8 positions agree with TRBD1. V trimming: 6 bases; J trimming: 2 bases; junction bases outside the gene matches: 3. The germline CDR1 and CDR2 sequences are DFQATT and SNEGSKA (reference sequence). This CDR3 has 12 amino acids.

This clonotype showed up just a few times. The chain is built from TRBV12-3 or TRBV12-4 and TRBJ1-5; D is uncertain. The CDR3 is made up of 15 amino acids. Trimming took 3 bases from V and 2 from J, leaving 11 bases between them. The CDR3 region is CASSLHRGGNQPQHF. The CDR3 DNA sequence: TGTGCCAGCAGTTTGCACCGGGGTGGCAATCAGCCCCAGCATTTT.

The chain employs TRBV4-3 and TRBJ1-1, with a tentative D call TRBD1 (5 bases). The germline V gene encodes CDR1 LGHNA and CDR2 YSLEER. The CDR3 runs to 14 residues. Trimming cost V 0 bases and J 3 bases, with 8 bases left between them. The CDR3 DNA is TGCGCCAGCAGCCAAGAGGGCAGGGACACTGAAGCTTTCTTT. Residues: CASSQEGRDTEAFF.

DNA of the CDR3: TGTGCCAGCAGCCCCGAGGCGGGACTGAACACCGGGGAGCTGTTTTTT. Residues: CASSPEAGLNTGELFF. This chain connects TRBV21-1 to TRBJ2-2; the table's D call TRBD2 went unverified against the DNA. TRBV21-1 is designated a pseudogene. The CDR3 sequence is 16 residues long.

V gene TRBV27 combines with J gene TRBJ2-7; TRBD1 might be the D (5 bases). V lost 2 bases and J 2 bases, leaving 13 bases between the germline ends. Per the germline V gene, CDR1 is MNHEY and CDR2 is SMNVEV (reference sequence). This CDR3 comprises 15 residues. CDR3 bases: TGTGCCAGCAGTTTAAGAAGAGACAGACCCTACGAGCAGTACTTC. This encodes CASSLRRDRPYEQYF.

This clonotype has more than one count but fewer than ten. This chain connects TRBV6-1 to TRBJ1-1; TRBD1 matches at 7 bases. The CDR3 has 13 amino acids. J was trimmed by 5 bases and V by 9 bases; bases with no gene match: 9. Looked up from germline, CDR1 is MNHNS and CDR2 is SASEGT. The CDR3 DNA reads as TGTGCCAGTTCTTACCCCAGGGGGACTGAAGCTTTCTTT. Its translation: CASSYPRGTEAFF.

This chain connects TRBV29-1 to TRBJ2-1; D unresolved. The CDR3 contains 15 residues. V lost 1 base and J 2 bases, leaving 12 bases between the germline ends. Germline V gene sequence: CDR1 SQVTM, CDR2 ANQGSEA. The CDR3 sequence: CSVEGRSRTYNEQFF. The CDR3 DNA reads TGCAGCGTTGAAGGTCGGTCTCGGACCTACAATGAGCAGTTCTTC.

V usage is TRBV15 and J usage is TRBJ2-2; D is uncertain. Germline lookup yields CDR1 LNHNV and CDR2 YYDKDF (reference sequence). The length of the CDR3 is 15 residues. V was clipped by 4 bases and J by 1 base, with 10 bases between them. DNA for the CDR3: TGTGCCACCAGCATTAGGGTCCAGAACACCGGGGAGCTGTTTTTT. Its translation: CATSIRVQNTGELFF.